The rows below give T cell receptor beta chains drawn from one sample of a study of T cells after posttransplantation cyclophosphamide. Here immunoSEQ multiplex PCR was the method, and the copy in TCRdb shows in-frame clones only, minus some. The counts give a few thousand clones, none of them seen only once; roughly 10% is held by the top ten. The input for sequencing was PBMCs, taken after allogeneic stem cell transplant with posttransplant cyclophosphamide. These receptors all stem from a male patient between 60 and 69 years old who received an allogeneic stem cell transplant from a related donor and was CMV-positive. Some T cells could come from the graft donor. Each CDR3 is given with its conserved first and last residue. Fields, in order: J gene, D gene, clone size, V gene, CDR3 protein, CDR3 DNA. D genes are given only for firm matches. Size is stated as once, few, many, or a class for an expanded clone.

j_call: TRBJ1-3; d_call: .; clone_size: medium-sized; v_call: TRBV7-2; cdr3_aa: CASSSRLSSGNTIYF; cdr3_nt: TGTGCCAGCAGCTCTAGACTGAGCTCTGGAAACACCATATATTTT
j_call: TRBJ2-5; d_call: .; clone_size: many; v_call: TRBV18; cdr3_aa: CASSPGRETQYF; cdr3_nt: TGTGCCAGCTCACCAGGGAGAGAGACCCAGTACTTC
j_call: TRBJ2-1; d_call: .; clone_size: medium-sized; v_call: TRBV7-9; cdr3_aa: CASSLGGIYNEQFF; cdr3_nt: TGTGCCAGCAGCTTAGGGGGCATCTACAATGAGCAGTTCTTC
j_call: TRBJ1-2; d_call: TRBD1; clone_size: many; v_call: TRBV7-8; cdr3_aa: CASSFEGAQGYTF; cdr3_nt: TGTGCCAGCAGCTTTGAGGGGGCGCAGGGCTACACCTTC
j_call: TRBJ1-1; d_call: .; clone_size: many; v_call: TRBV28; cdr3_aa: CASSFPRVMGQNLRAFF; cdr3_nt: TGTGCCAGCAGTTTCCCCAGGGTTATGGGACAAAATCTGAGAGCTTTCTTT
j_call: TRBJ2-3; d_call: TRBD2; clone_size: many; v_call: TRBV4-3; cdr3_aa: CASSQDEAGDRTDTQYF; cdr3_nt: TGCGCCAGCAGCCAAGATGAAGCGGGAGACCGCACAGATACGCAGTATTTT
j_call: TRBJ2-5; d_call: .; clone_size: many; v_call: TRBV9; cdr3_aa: CASSRRAGSQETQYF; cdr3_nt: TGTGCCAGCAGCCGTAGAGCAGGTTCCCAAGAGACCCAGTACTTC
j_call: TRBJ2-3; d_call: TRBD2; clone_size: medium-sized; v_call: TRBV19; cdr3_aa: CATGGSSTDTQYF; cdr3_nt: TGTGCCACGGGGGGATCTAGCACAGATACGCAGTATTTT
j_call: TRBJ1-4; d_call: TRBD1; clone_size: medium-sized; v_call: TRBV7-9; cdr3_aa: CASSSGQGQNEKLFF; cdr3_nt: TGTGCCAGCAGCTCGGGACAGGGGCAGAATGAAAAACTGTTTTTT
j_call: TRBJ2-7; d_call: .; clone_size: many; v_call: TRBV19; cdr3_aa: CASSTGDISSYEQYF; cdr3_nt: TGTGCCAGTAGTACCGGGGACATAAGCTCCTACGAGCAGTACTTC
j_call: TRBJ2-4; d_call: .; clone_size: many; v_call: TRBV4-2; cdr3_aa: CASSPSWAGLAKNIQYF; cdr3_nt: TGTGCCAGCAGCCCCTCTTGGGCGGGCTTAGCCAAAAACATTCAGTACTTC
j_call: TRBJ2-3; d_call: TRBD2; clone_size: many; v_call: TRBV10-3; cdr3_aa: CAIRGSGGRLAGSTDTQYF; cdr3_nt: TGTGCCATCAGGGGTAGCGGGGGCAGACTAGCGGGAAGCACAGATACGCAGTATTTT
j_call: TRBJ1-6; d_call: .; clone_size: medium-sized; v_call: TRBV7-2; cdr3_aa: CAGRSPGQRNSPLHF; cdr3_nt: TGTGCCGGCCGTTCGCCCGGACAACGTAATTCACCCCTCCACTTT
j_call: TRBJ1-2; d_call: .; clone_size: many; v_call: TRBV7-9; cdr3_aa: CASSHKTTTGTHGYTF; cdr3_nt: TGTGCCAGCAGCCACAAAACTACCACAGGGACGCATGGCTACACCTTC
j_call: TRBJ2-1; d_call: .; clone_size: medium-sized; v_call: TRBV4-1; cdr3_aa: CASSQERLNGGEQFF; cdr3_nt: TGCGCCAGCAGCCAAGAGCGGCTAAACGGAGGTGAGCAGTTCTTC
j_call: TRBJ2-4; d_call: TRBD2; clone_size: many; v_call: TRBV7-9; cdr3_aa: CASSPRTAGRKNIQYF; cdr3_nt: TGTGCCAGCAGCCCCCGTACAGCGGGACGTAAAAACATTCAGTACTTC
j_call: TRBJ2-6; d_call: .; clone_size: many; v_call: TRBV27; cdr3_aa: CASSQKQFSGANVLTF; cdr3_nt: TGTGCCAGCAGCCAAAAACAGTTCTCTGGGGCCAACGTCCTGACTTTC